This T cell receptor beta chain appears in the sequencing data of a study of cytomegalovirus exposure and HLA in healthy donors. Vbeta (60) and Jbeta (13) primers were used in the PCR. Sequencing was performed with immunoSEQ multiplex PCR; in TCRdb, only in-frame clones are kept and a portion is missing. The table has 130,000 or so clones, less than 80% seen once. The CDR3 is 14 residues long. Trimming took 6 bases from V and 0 from J, leaving 11 bases between them. CDR1 is SGHNT, CDR2 YYREEE, per germline (reference sequence). Sequencing input: PBMCs. V is TRBV5-4 and J is TRBJ2-3; the D gene is possibly TRBD2 (5 bases). The sequence was collected from a man aged 35-49 years in good health and CMV-seropositive. The CDR3 coding sequence is TGTGCCAGCACCGGGATCACGAGCACAGATACGCAGTATTTT. This codes for CASTGITSTDTQYF.